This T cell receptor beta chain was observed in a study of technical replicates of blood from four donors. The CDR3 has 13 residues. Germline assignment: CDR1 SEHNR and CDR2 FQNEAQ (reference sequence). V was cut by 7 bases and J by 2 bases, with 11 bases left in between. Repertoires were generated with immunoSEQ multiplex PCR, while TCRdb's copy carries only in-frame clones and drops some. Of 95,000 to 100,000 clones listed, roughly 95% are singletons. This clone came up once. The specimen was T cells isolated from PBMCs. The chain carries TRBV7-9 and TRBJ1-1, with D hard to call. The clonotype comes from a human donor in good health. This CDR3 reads CASIVPVNTEAFF. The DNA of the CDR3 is TGTGCCAGCATCGTACCAGTAAACACTGAAGCTTTCTTT.